The clone carrying this T cell receptor (beta chain) was seen more than once but under ten times. Its antigen is not identified. This specimen comes from a study of OX40 agonist ivuxolimab in advanced cancers. Study in general: Enrollees could have had prior anti-PD-1, anti-PD-L1 or anti-CTLA-4 therapy, which 35% to 40% had received.

Whole-study results and caveats: What antigens the expanded peripheral T cells recognized was never established. In CD8+ T cells, expanded clones were on average more numerous than in CD4+.

Trimming at V came to 5 bases and at J to 2 bases, leaving 4 bases not matched to a gene. The CDR3 runs to 15 residues. The germline V gene has CDR1 LNHDA and CDR2 SQIVND (reference sequence). Measured with immunoSEQ multiplex PCR; TCRdb has only the in-frame clones, and not every one. Here the sample spans about 2,100 clones, about 73% being singletons. The origin of this receptor is an adult with an advanced solid tumor such as melanoma, head and neck, liver or kidney cancer. The genes are TRBV19 and TRBJ2-7, with TRBD2 matching over 12 bases. The specimen was CD4+ or CD8+ T cells sorted from blood, collected in a trial of the OX40 agonist ivuxolimab. The CDR3 DNA follows: TGTGCCAGTAGTTTCGGACTAGCGGGGACCTACGAGCAGTACTTC. Translation gives CASSFGLAGTYEQYF.